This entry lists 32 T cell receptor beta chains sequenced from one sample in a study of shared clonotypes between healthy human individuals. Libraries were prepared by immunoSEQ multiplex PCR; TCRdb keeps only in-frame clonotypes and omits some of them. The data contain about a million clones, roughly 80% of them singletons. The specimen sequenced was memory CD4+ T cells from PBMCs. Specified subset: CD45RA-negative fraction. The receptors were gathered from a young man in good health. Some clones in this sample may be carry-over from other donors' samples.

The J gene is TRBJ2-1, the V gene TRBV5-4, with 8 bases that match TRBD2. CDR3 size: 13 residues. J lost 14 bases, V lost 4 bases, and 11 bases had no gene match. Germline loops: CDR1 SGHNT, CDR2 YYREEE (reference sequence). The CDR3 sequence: CASSRRGVAGKFF. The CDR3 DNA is TGTGCCAGCAGCAGACGAGGGGTAGCGGGAAAGTTCTTC. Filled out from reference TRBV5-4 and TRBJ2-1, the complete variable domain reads ETGVTQSPTHLIKTRGQQVTLRCSSQSGHNTVSWYQQALGQGPQFIFQYYREEENGRGNFPPRFSGLQFPNYSSELNVNALELDDSALYLCASSRRGVAGKFFGPGTRLTVL.

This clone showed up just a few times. The DNA for the CDR3 is TGTGCCAGAAGCTTGGACCGGACAGGATTTAATGAGCAGTTCTTC. Protein product: CARSLDRTGFNEQFF. The V and J genes are TRBV5-3 and TRBJ2-1, with 7 bases fitting TRBD1. TRBV5-3 belongs to the ORF category, with a function that is uncertain. The V and J ends lost 0 bases and 7 bases, in that order; junction bases with no gene match: 7. This CDR3 region has 15 residues.

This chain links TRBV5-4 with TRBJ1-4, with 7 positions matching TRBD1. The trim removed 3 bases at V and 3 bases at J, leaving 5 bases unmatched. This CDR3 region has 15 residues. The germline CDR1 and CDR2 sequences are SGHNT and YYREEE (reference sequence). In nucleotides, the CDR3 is TGTGCCAGCAGCTGGGGACAGAACCCTAATGAAAAACTGTTTTTT. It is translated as CASSWGQNPNEKLFF.

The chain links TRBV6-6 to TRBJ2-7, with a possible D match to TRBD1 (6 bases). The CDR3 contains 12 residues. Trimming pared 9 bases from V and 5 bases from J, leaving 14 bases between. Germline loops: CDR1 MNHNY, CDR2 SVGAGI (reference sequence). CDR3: CASTRGGNEQYF. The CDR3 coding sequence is TGTGCCAGTACCAGAGGGGGTAACGAGCAGTACTTC.

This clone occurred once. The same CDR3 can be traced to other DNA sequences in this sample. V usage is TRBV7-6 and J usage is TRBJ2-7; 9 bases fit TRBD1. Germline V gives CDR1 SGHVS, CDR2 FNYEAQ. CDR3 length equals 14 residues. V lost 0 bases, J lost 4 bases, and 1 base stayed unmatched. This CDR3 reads CASSLAGQGYEQYF. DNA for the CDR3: TGTGCCAGCAGCTTAGCGGGACAGGGTTACGAGCAGTACTTC.

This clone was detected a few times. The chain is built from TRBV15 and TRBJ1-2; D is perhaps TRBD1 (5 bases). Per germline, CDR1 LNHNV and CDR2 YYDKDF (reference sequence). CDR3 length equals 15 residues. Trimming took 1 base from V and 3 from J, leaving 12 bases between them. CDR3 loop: CATSRGGGRYYGYTF. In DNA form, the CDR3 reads TGTGCCACCAGCAGAGGGGGCGGGAGGTACTATGGCTACACCTTC.

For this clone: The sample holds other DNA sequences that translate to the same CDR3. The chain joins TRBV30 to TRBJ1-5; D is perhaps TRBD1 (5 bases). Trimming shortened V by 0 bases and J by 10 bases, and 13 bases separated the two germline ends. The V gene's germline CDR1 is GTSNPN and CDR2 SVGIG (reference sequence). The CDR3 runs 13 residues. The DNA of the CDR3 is TGTGCCTGGAGTGTACGGGGCCCTCAACCCCAGCATTTT. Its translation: CAWSVRGPQPQHF.

The chain's CDR3 is CASSLNSNTGELFF. As DNA, the CDR3 is TGTGCCAGCAGCTTAAACTCGAACACCGGGGAGCTGTTTTTT. The chain combines TRBV7-2 with TRBJ2-2; no firm D call. The V end lost 2 bases, the J end lost 0 bases, and 4 bases lay between the germline ends. The CDR3 covers 14 residues. Germline CDR1 and CDR2: SGHTA and FQGNSA.

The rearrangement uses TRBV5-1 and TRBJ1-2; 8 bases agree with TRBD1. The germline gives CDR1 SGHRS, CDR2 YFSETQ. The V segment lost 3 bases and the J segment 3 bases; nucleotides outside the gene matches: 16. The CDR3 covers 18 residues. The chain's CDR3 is CASSSGAFRRTGHYGYTF. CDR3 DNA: TGCGCCAGCAGCTCGGGGGCGTTCCGGCGGACAGGGCACTATGGCTACACCTTC.

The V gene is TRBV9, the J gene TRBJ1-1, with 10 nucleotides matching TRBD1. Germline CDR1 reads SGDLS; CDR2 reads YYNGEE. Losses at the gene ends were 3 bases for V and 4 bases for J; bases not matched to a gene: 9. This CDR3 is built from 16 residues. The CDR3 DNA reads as TGTGCCAGCAGCGCGAACGACAGGGGGCGAATCACTGAAGCTTTCTTT. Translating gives CASSANDRGRITEAFF.

The CDR3 DNA sequence: TGTGCCAGTAGTACGGGACTAGCGGGCTCCTACGAGCAGTACTTC. This sequence encodes CASSTGLAGSYEQYF. V is TRBV19 and J is TRBJ2-7, with TRBD2 matching 12 bases. Germline CDR1 reads LNHDA; CDR2 reads SQIVND (reference sequence). V lost 4 bases to trimming and J lost 0 bases; unmatched junction nucleotides: 1. The CDR3 spans 15 residues.

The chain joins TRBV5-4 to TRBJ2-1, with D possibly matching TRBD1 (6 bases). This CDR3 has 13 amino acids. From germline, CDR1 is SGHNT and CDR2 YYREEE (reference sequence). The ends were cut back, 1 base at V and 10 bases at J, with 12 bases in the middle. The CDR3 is CASSLSGDGEQFF. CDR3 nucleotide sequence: TGTGCCAGCAGCTTGTCAGGGGACGGGGAGCAGTTCTTC.

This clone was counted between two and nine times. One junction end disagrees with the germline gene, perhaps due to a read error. This CDR3 is CASGQGANGWGEKLFF. The CDR3 bases are TGCGCATCGGGACAGGGGGCAAACGGTTGGGGTGAAAAACTGTTTTTT. The chain links TRBV28 to TRBJ1-4; 12 nucleotides align to TRBD1. Germline V gene lookup returns CDR1 MDHEN and CDR2 SYDVKM. The CDR3 consists of 16 residues.

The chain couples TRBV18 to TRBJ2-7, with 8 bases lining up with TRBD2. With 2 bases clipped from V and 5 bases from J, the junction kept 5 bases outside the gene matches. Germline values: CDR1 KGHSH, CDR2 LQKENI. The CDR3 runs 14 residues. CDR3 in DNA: TGTGCCAGCTCACCAATCGTCGGGGGGGACGAGCAGTACTTC. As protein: CASSPIVGGDEQYF.

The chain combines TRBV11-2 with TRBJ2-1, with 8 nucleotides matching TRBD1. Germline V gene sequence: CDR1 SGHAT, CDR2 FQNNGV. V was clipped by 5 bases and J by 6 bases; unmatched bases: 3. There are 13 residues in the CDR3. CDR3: CASSKDRVNEQFF. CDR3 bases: TGTGCCAGCAGCAAGGACAGGGTCAATGAGCAGTTCTTC.

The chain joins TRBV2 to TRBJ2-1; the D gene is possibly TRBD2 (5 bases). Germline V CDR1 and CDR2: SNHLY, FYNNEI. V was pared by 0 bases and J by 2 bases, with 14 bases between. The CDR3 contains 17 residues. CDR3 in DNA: TGTGCCAGCAGTGAAGCGGGATGGCGGGCGGCCTACAATGAGCAGTTCTTC. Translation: CASSEAGWRAAYNEQFF.

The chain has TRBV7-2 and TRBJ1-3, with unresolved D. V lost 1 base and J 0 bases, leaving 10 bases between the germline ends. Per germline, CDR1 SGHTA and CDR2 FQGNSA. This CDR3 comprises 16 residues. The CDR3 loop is CASSLERSLSGNTIYF. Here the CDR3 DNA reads TGTGCCAGCAGCTTAGAAAGGAGCCTCTCTGGAAACACCATATATTTT.

The CDR3 sequence is CASSQYQGSGNQPQHF. CDR3 bases: TGTGCCAGCTCGCAATACCAGGGGAGCGGCAATCAGCCCCAGCATTTT. The V and J genes are TRBV18 and TRBJ1-5; possibly TRBD1 for D (6 bases). The V end lost 6 bases, the J end lost 2 bases, and 17 bases lay between the germline ends. This CDR3 is 16 amino acids long. CDR1 KGHSH and CDR2 LQKENI come from the germline V gene.

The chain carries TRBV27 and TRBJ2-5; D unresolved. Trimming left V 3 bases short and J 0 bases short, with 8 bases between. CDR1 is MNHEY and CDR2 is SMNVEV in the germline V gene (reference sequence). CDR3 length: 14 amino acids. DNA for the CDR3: TGTGCCAGCAGTTTTAAGGCTCACCAAGAGACCCAGTACTTC. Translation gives CASSFKAHQETQYF.

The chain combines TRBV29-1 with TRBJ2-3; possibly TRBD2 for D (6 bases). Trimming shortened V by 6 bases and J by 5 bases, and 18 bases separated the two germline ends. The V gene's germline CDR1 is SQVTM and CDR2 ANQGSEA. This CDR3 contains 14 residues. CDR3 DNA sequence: TGCAGCGTCGCCCGCGGAGCGGGCGGAGATACGCAGTATTTT. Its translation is CSVARGAGGDTQYF.

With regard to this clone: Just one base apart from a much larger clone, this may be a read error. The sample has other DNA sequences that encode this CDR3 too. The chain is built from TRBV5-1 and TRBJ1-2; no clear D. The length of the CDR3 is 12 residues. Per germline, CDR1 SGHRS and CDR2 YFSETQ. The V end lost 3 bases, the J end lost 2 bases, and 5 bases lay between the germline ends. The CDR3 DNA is TGCGCCAGCAGCTGGGGAAACTATGGCTACACCTTC. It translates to CASSWGNYGYTF.

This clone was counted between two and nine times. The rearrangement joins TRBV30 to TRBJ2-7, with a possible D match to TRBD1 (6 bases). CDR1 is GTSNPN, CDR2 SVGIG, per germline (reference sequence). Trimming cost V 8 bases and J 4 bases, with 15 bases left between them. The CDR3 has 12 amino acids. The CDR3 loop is CAAGDTVYEQYF. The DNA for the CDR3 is TGTGCCGCCGGGGACACCGTTTACGAGCAGTACTTC.

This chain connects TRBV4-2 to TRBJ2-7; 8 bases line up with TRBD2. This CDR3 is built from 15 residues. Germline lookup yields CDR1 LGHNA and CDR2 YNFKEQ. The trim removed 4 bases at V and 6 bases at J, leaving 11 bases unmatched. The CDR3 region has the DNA TGTGCCAGCAGCCCAGCCGGGAGGGCCGGGGTCGAGCAGTACTTC. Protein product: CASSPAGRAGVEQYF.

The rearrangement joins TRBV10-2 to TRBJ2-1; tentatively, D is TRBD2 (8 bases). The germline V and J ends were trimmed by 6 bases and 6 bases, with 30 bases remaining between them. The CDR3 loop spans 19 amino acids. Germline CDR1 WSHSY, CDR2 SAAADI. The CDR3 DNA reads TGCGCCAGCAGCGCCCGGACAGGTCGACGGGAGGGCCGGGCCAATGAGCAGTTCTTC. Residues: CASSARTGRREGRANEQFF.

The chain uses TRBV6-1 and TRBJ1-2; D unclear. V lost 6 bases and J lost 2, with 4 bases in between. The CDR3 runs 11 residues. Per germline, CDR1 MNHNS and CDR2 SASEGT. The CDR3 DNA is TGTGCCAGCAGGGACAACTATGGCTACACCTTC. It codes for CASRDNYGYTF.

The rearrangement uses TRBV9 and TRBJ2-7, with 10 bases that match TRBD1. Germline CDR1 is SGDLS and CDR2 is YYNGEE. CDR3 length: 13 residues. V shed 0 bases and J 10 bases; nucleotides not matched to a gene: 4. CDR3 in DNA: TGTGCCAGCAGCGTAGAGGACAGGGGGAAACAGTACTTC. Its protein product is CASSVEDRGKQYF. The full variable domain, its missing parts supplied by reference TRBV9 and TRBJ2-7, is DSGVTQTPKHLITATGQRVTLRCSPRSGDLSVYWYQQSLDQGLQFLIQYYNGEERAKGNILERFSAQQFPDLHSELNLSSLELGDSALYFCASSVEDRGKQYFGPGTRLTVT.

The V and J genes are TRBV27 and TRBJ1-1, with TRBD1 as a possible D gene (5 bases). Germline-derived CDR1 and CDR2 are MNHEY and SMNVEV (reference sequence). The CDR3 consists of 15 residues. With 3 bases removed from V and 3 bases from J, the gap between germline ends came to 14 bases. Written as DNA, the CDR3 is TGTGCCAGCAGTTTTAGTAGACAGACTTACACTGAAGCTTTCTTT. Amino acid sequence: CASSFSRQTYTEAFF.

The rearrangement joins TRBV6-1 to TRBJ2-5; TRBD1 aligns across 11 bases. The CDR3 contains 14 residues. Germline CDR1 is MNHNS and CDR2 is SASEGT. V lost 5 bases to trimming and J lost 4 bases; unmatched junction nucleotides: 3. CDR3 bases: TGTGCCAGCAGTACGGGGACAGGGGGAGAGACCCAGTACTTC. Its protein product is CASSTGTGGETQYF.

CDR3 sequence: CAATSGGMNYNEQFF. In DNA, the CDR3 is TGTGCCGCGACGTCGGGCGGGATGAACTACAATGAGCAGTTCTTC. The gene calls are TRBV30 and TRBJ2-1, with a possible D match to TRBD2 (6 bases). Per the germline V gene, CDR1 is GTSNPN and CDR2 is SVGIG (reference sequence). Deletions cut 8 bases from V and 3 bases from J, with 20 bases between. The CDR3 is made up of 15 amino acids.

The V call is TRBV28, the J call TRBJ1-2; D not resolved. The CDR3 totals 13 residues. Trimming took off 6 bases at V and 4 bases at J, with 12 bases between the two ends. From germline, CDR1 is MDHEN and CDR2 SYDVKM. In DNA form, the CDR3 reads TGTGCCAGCAGAACAAACCCCCTCTATGGCTACACCTTC. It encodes CASRTNPLYGYTF.

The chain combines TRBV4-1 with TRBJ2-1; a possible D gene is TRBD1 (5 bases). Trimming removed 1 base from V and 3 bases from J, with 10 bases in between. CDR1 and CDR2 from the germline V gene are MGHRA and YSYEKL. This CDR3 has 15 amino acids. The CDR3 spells CASSQGGGIYNEQFF. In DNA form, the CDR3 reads TGCGCCAGCAGCCAAGGGGGCGGAATCTACAATGAGCAGTTCTTC.

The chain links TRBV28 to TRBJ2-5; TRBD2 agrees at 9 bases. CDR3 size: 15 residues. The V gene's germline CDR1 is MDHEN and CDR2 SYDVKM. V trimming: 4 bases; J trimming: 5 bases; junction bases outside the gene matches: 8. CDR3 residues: CASSSLAGVRETQYF. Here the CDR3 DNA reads TGTGCCAGCAGTTCTTTAGCGGGAGTACGGGAGACCCAGTACTTC.